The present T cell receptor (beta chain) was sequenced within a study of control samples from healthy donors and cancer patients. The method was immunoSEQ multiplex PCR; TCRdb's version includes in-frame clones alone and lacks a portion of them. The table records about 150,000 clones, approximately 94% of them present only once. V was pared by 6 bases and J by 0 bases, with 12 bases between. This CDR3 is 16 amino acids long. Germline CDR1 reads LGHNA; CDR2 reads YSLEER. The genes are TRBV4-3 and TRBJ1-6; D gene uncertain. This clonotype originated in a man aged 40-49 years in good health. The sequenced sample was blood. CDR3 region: CASSPWWSSYNSPLHF. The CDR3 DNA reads TGCGCCAGCAGTCCATGGTGGAGCTCCTATAATTCACCCCTCCACTTT.